This T cell receptor beta chain was observed in a study of blood T cell repertoires in COVID-19. Germline CDR1 reads KGHSH; CDR2 reads LQKENI. Trimming removed 3 bases from V and 4 bases from J, with 12 bases in between. The CDR3 covers 14 residues. Only in-frame clones appear in the TCRdb table, and some are missing; sequencing was by immunoSEQ multiplex PCR. The sample consists of fewer than 200,000 clones, 75% to 80% of them appearing once. The TCR comes from a woman in her fifties or sixties with active or convalescent COVID-19. The V call is TRBV18, the J call TRBJ1-1, with D perhaps matching TRBD1 (5 bases). Sequenced: peripheral blood. CDR3 in amino acids: CASSPSSGGTEAFF. The CDR3 nucleotides read TGTGCCAGCTCACCGTCCTCGGGGGGCACTGAAGCTTTCTTT.